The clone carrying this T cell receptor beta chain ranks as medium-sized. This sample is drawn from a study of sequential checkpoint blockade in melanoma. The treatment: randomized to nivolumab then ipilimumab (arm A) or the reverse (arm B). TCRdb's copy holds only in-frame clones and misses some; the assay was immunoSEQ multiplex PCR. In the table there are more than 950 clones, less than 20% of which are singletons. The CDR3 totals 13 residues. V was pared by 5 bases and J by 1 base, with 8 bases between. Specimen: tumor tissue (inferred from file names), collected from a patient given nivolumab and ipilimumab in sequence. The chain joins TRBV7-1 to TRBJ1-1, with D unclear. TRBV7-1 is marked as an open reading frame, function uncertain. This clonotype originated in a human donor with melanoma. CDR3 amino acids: CASSPRQNTEAFF. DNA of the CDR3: TGTGCCAGCAGCCCTAGACAGAACACTGAAGCTTTCTTT.